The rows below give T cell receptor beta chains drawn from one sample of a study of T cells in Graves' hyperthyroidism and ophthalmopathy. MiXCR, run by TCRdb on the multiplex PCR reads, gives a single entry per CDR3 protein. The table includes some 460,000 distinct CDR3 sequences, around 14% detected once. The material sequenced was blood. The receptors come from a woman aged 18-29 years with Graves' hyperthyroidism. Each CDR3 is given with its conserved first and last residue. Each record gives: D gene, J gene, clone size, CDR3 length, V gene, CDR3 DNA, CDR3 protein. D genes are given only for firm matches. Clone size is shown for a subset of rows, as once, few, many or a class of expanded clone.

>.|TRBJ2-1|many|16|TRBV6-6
TGTGCCAGCAGTTACTCGAAAGTGAGGGTCTACAATGAGCAGTTCTTC
CASSYSKVRVYNEQFF
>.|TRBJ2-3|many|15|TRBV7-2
TGTGCCAGCAGCTTGAGCCGGGGGGCCAAAGATACGCAGTATTTT
CASSLSRGAKDTQYF
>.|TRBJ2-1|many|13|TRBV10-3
TGTGCCACTCGGGGACACCGTACGGATGAGCAGTTCTTC
CATRGHRTDEQFF
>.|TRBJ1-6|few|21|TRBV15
TGTGCCACCAGCAGAGCCCTACAGCGGTCATCTCCGAGCTCCTATAATTCACCCCTCCACTTT
CATSRALQRSSPSSYNSPLHF
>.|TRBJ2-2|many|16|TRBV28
TGTGCCAGCAGCCCGGGCGCAAGTGTGGGCACCGGGGAGCTGTTTTTT
CASSPGASVGTGELFF
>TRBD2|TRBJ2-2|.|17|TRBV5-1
TGCGCCAGCAGCTTGGGACTAGCGGGAGCTATCACCGGGGAGCTGTTTTTT
CASSLGLAGAITGELFF
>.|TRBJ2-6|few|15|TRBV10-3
TGTGCCATCAGCTCCTTGGGCCCTGGGGCCAACGTCCTGACTTTC
CAISSLGPGANVLTF
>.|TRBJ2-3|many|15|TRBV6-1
TGTGCCAGCAGCGGACGGGACGGGAGCACAGATACGCAGTATTTT
CASSGRDGSTDTQYF
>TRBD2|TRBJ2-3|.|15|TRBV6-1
TGTGCCACCGAACGACTAGCGGGAGGAACAGATACGCAGTATTTT
CATERLAGGTDTQYF
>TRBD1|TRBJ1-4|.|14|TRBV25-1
TGTGCCAGCAAAGGGGGCCTGTGGAATGAAAAACTGTTTTTT
CASKGGLWNEKLFF